One and the same sample provided the 2 T cell receptor beta chains below, sequenced in a study of blood T cell repertoires in COVID-19. The data were produced by immunoSEQ multiplex PCR, yet TCRdb's version contains in-frame clones alone and is incomplete. This sample has tens of thousands of clones; 88% occur once, and the top ten carry under 6%. The sample comprised peripheral blood. These receptors were taken from a human donor in a cohort sampled during active COVID-19.

This clone was counted once. V gene TRBV2 combines with J gene TRBJ2-1, with 16 bases lining up with TRBD2. V lost 4 bases and J lost 12; bases outside the gene matches: 6. CDR1 SNHLY and CDR2 FYNNEI come from the germline V gene. The CDR3 contains 15 residues. The CDR3 protein is CASSAGTSGREGQFF. The CDR3 DNA is TGTGCCAGCAGTGCCGGGACTAGCGGGAGGGAGGGGCAGTTCTTC.

The chain employs TRBV5-1 and TRBJ2-7, with TRBD2 matching 7 bases. The germline gives CDR1 SGHRS, CDR2 YFSETQ. This CDR3 has 15 amino acids. With 5 bases clipped from V and 3 bases from J, the junction kept 11 bases outside the gene matches. The CDR3 DNA is TGCGCCAGCAGGGTTCTAGCGGAGAAGGACTACGAGCAGTACTTC. Residues: CASRVLAEKDYEQYF. Combining the CDR3 with reference TRBV5-1 and TRBJ2-7 gives the whole variable domain KAGVTQTPRYLIKTRGQQVTLSCSPISGHRSVSWYQQTPGQGLQFLFEYFSETQRNKGNFPGRFSGRQFSNSRSEMNVSTLELGDSALYLCASRVLAEKDYEQYFGPGTRLTVT.